This T cell receptor (beta chain) was profiled in a study of radiotherapy plus CTLA-4 blockade in lung cancer. People whose metastatic non-small-cell lung cancer was chemo-refractory got focal radiation along with CTLA-4 blockade by ipilimumab. The CDR3 contains 13 residues. The germline V gene has CDR1 SGHDN and CDR2 FVKESK. Trimming shortened V by 3 bases and J by 8 bases, and 11 bases separated the two germline ends. On this clone: What it binds is not known.

Clones were sequenced by immunoSEQ multiplex PCR, and TCRdb holds only the in-frame ones, with some missing. Of 65,000 to 95,000 clones in the sample, 80% to 90% were seen once. Broader study findings: After radiotherapy and ipilimumab, tumor-derived clones expanded in peripheral blood.

The chain is built from TRBV14 and TRBJ2-1, with a weak D call TRBD2 (5 bases). The sequences come from peripheral blood, collected from a patient treated with radiotherapy plus ipilimumab. The clonotype was recovered from a human donor with non-small cell lung cancer that progressed on radiotherapy plus ipilimumab. CDR3 in amino acids: CASSHFGSDEQFF. The CDR3 bases are TGTGCCAGCAGCCATTTTGGGAGCGATGAGCAGTTCTTC.